The 20 T cell receptor beta chains reported below all come from one sample, sequenced in a study of vaccination and CD4 T cells after COVID-19. Treatment defined: roughly 11-day PBMC culture with coronavirus spike peptide pools or control peptides (ViraFEST assay). Their cognate antigens are unknown. The Oncomine TCR Beta short-read assay sequenced DNA from cultured CD4+ T cells. TCRdb reprocessed the PCR reads via MiXCR and lists one record per CDR3 protein. The sample carries approximately 13,000 distinct CDR3 sequences, 55% to 75% recorded once. Sequencing used CD4+ T cells from blood, cultured in vitro. Source of these receptors: a human donor who had recovered from COVID-19.

This clonotype has just a few counts. The chain employs TRBV20-1 and TRBJ1-1; D is unresolved. Germline loops: CDR1 DFQATT, CDR2 SNEGSKA (reference sequence). The CDR3 has 10 residues. The ends were cut back, 4 bases at V and 5 bases at J, with 5 bases in the middle. CDR3 coding DNA: TGCAGTGCTATAAGGACTGAAGCTTTCTTT. Amino acids: CSAIRTEAFF.

Within the sample, this clonotype is large (0.1 to 1%). The chain joins TRBV7-2 to TRBJ2-5; D tentatively fits TRBD1 or TRBD2 (6 bases each). Per the germline V gene, CDR1 is SGHTA and CDR2 is FQGNSA. Trimming pared 1 base from V and 5 bases from J, leaving 20 bases between. The CDR3 is 17 amino acids. The chain's CDR3 is CASSLGGASLRTETQYF. The CDR3 DNA reads TGTGCCAGCAGCTTAGGGGGGGCTAGCCTTAGGACGGAGACCCAGTACTTC.

The genes are TRBV10-2 and TRBJ2-5; 12 nucleotides agree with TRBD2. CDR1 is WSHSY, CDR2 SAAADI, per germline. The V segment lost 7 bases and the J segment 5 bases; nucleotides outside the gene matches: 5. This CDR3 spans 14 amino acids. CDR3 in amino acids: CASTTSGSTETQYF. CDR3 nucleotides: TGCGCCAGCACGACTAGCGGGAGTACGGAGACCCAGTACTTC.

This clonotype was detected a few times. The chain carries TRBV11-3 and TRBJ2-1, with TRBD1 matching 9 bases. The CDR3 is 14 amino acids. V lost 6 bases to trimming and J lost 6 bases; unmatched junction nucleotides: 6. Germline loops: CDR1 SGHNT, CDR2 YENEEA. The CDR3 nucleotides are TGTGCCAGCAGTGAACAGGGGGCGCCCAATGAGCAGTTCTTC. It specifies CASSEQGAPNEQFF.

V and J are TRBV30 and TRBJ2-2, with D uncertain. Germline-derived CDR1 and CDR2 are GTSNPN and SVGIG (reference sequence). The CDR3 spans 14 residues. V dropped 0 bases and J dropped 2 bases, with 7 bases sitting between them. CDR3 loop: CAWSVGQNTGELFF. For the CDR3, the DNA is TGTGCCTGGAGTGTAGGGCAAAACACCGGGGAGCTGTTTTTT.

CDR3 coding DNA: TGTGCCAGCAGTTATTTGGCCTCAAACTATGGCTACACCTTC. Encoded protein: CASSYLASNYGYTF. The chain combines TRBV6-5 with TRBJ1-2; D uncertain. In germline, CDR1 is MNHEY, CDR2 SVGAGI. The length of the CDR3 is 14 residues. V was cut by 3 bases and J by 2 bases, with 10 bases left in between.

This clonotype was observed a few times. V is TRBV20-1 and J is TRBJ1-5, with TRBD1 identical over 7 bases. V was pared by 4 bases and J by 1 base, with 7 bases of the junction left unmatched. This CDR3 region has 15 residues. Germline loops: CDR1 DFQATT, CDR2 SNEGSKA (reference sequence). The CDR3: CSATTGVNSNQPQHF. DNA of the CDR3: TGCAGTGCTACAACAGGGGTTAACAGCAATCAGCCCCAGCATTTT.

CDR3 nucleotides: TGTGCCACCCTCTTTAGCGGGAGGGCCGGAACCGGGGAGCTGTTTTTT. Its protein is CATLFSGRAGTGELFF. J is TRBJ2-2 and V is TRBV6-1; 11 bases map to TRBD2. The length of the CDR3 is 16 residues. Germline V gives CDR1 MNHNS, CDR2 SASEGT. J was trimmed by 5 bases and V by 10 bases; bases with no gene match: 12.

The V and J genes are TRBV6-1 and TRBJ1-5; D not certain. V lost 4 bases and J 1 base, leaving 8 bases between the germline ends. The germline V gene encodes CDR1 MNHNS and CDR2 SASEGT. This CDR3 has 14 residues. CDR3 amino acids: CASSGLGSNQPQHF. The CDR3 DNA is TGTGCCAGCAGTGGGCTGGGAAGCAATCAGCCCCAGCATTTT.

In its sample, this clonotype was seen a few times. The chain couples TRBV5-1 to TRBJ1-5; D might be TRBD1 (5 bases). V lost 0 bases, J lost 7 bases, and 11 bases lay in between. CDR1 is SGHRS and CDR2 is YFSETQ in the germline V gene. The CDR3 loop spans 14 amino acids. The CDR3 is CASSLDGGDQPQHF. The CDR3 DNA reads TGCGCCAGCAGCTTGGATGGAGGGGACCAGCCCCAGCATTTT.

The J gene is TRBJ1-5, the V gene TRBV6-1; 10 bases align to TRBD1. Losses at the gene ends were 5 bases for V and 7 bases for J; bases not matched to a gene: 5. The CDR3 spans 14 residues. Germline V gives CDR1 MNHNS, CDR2 SASEGT. CDR3 sequence reads: CASSPGQGIQPQHF. The CDR3 nucleotides are TGTGCCAGCAGTCCGGGACAGGGGATCCAGCCCCAGCATTTT.

The genes are TRBV12-3 or TRBV12-4 and TRBJ2-5, with D unresolved. V was trimmed by 3 bases and J by 3 bases, leaving 8 bases between them. The CDR3 spans 13 residues. CDR3 region: CASSFPGKETQYF. The CDR3 bases are TGTGCCAGCAGTTTCCCTGGGAAAGAGACCCAGTACTTC.

This clonotype appeared a few times. The chain employs TRBV29-1 and TRBJ2-2, with D unresolved. In germline, CDR1 is SQVTM, CDR2 ANQGSEA. The V end lost 3 bases, the J end lost 4 bases, and 9 bases lay between the germline ends. This CDR3 has 13 residues. The CDR3 coding sequence is TGCAGCGTTGACAGGCCGGGCACCGGGGAGCTGTTTTTT. Its protein product is CSVDRPGTGELFF.

This clonotype was picked up a small number of times. In DNA, the CDR3 is TGTGCCACCAGTAGGCAGATCACCGGGGAGCTGTTTTTT. Translation gives CATSRQITGELFF. The J gene is TRBJ2-2, the V gene TRBV24-1; no reliable D call. Trimming stripped 6 bases from V and 4 bases from J, with 8 bases between. The CDR3 is made up of 13 amino acids. Germline CDR1 and CDR2: KGHDR and SFDVKD.

V usage is TRBV7-2 and J usage is TRBJ2-5; either TRBD1 or TRBD2 may supply D (5 bases each). Germline V lookup: CDR1 SGHTA, CDR2 FQGNSA. This CDR3 comprises 13 residues. V was pared by 2 bases and J by 4 bases, with 8 bases between. The CDR3 loop reads CASSLWDGETQYF. CDR3 in DNA: TGTGCCAGCAGCTTATGGGACGGAGAGACCCAGTACTTC.

This chain uses TRBV14 with TRBJ1-5; D might be TRBD1 (5 bases). Trimming removed 4 bases at V and 4 bases at J, with 11 bases between. This CDR3 is built from 14 residues. The germline gives CDR1 SGHDN, CDR2 FVKESK. This chain's CDR3 is CASSLGTANQPQHF. CDR3 in DNA: TGTGCCAGCAGCCTTGGGACGGCGAATCAGCCCCAGCATTTT. The full variable domain, completed using reference TRBV14 and TRBJ1-5, is EAGVTQFPSHSVIEKGQTVTLRCDPISGHDNLYWYRRVMGKEIKFLLHFVKESKQDESGMPNNRFLAERTGGTYSTLKVQPAELEDSGVYFCASSLGTANQPQHFGDGTRLSIL.

This chain links TRBV5-6 with TRBJ1-5, with no clear D. The germline V gene has CDR1 SGHDT and CDR2 YYEEEE. Deletions cut 7 bases from V and 3 bases from J, with 11 bases between. The CDR3 spans 13 residues. DNA for the CDR3: TGTGCCAGCTCGGAGGGATTCAATCAGCCCCAGCATTTT. Its translation: CASSEGFNQPQHF.

CDR3 sequence reads: CASSPSLGSSYEQYF. CDR3 DNA: TGTGCCAGCTCACCTAGTCTGGGGAGCTCCTACGAGCAGTACTTC. The chain recombines TRBV18 with TRBJ2-7; tentative D call: TRBD2 (5 bases). The length of the CDR3 is 15 residues. V was pared by 3 bases and J by 0 bases, with 12 bases between. The V gene's germline CDR1 is KGHSH and CDR2 LQKENI.

The chain uses TRBV9 and TRBJ1-2; 7 positions agree with TRBD1. CDR1 and CDR2 from the germline V gene are SGDLS and YYNGEE. The CDR3 length is 14 residues. The junction had 8 bases not matched to a gene; V was cut back by 1 base and J by 8 bases. This CDR3 reads CASSVTGAPGGYTF. As DNA, the CDR3 is TGTGCCAGCAGCGTAACAGGGGCGCCTGGGGGCTACACCTTC.

The chain combines TRBV30 with TRBJ1-6; 8 bases agree with TRBD1. CDR3 length equals 12 residues. J was trimmed by 11 bases and V by 5 bases; bases with no gene match: 5. CDR1 is GTSNPN, CDR2 SVGIG, per germline (reference sequence). CDR3: CAWDRGITPLHF. CDR3 nucleotide sequence: TGTGCCTGGGACAGGGGTATAACACCCCTCCACTTT.